Following are 24 T cell receptor beta chains from one sample sequenced in a study of control samples from healthy donors and cancer patients. Profiling relied on immunoSEQ multiplex PCR, and the TCRdb table lists in-frame clones only, not all of them. The table has over 50,000 clones, about four fifths seen once. The sample consisted of blood. The receptors come from a man aged 65 to 85 in good health.

The chain recombines TRBV28 with TRBJ1-5; D unclear. Trimming stripped 6 bases from V and 2 bases from J, with 11 bases between. Germline CDR1 reads MDHEN; CDR2 reads SYDVKM. This CDR3 contains 14 residues. DNA for the CDR3: TGTGCCAGCAGGGAACATCAGGGCAATCAGCCCCAGCATTTT. Amino acids: CASREHQGNQPQHF.

The chain joins TRBV11-3 to TRBJ1-6, with TRBD1 as a possible D gene (5 bases). From germline, CDR1 is SGHNT and CDR2 YENEEA. Between the trimmed V and J ends, which lost 0 bases and 10 bases, there was a span of 10 bases. CDR3 length: 14 residues. The CDR3 DNA is TGTGCCAGCAGCTTAGACCAAAGGGGCTCACCCCTCCACTTT. It translates to CASSLDQRGSPLHF. Complete variable domain (other parts from reference TRBV11-3 and TRBJ1-6): EAGVVQSPRYKIIEKKQPVAFWCNPISGHNTLYWYLQNLGQGPELLIRYENEEAVDDSQLPKDRFSAERLKGVDSTLKIQPAELGDSAVYLCASSLDQRGSPLHFGNGTRLTVT.

V gene TRBV30 combines with J gene TRBJ2-3; 8 nucleotides line up with TRBD2. Germline V CDR1 and CDR2: GTSNPN, SVGIG (reference sequence). V dropped 7 bases and J dropped 5; count of bases not matched to a gene: 11. This CDR3 is 14 amino acids long. Here the CDR3 DNA reads TGTGCCTTCCAAGCGGGAGTAGGTGGAGATACGCAGTATTTT. This sequence encodes CAFQAGVGGDTQYF.

This clone was observed a few times. The gene calls are TRBV12-5 and TRBJ1-1; D uncertain. V was shortened by 5 bases and J by 1 base, with 17 bases between the two germline ends. The CDR3 is made up of 16 amino acids. CDR1 LGHNT and CDR2 FRNRAP come from the germline V gene. As DNA, the CDR3 is TGTGCTAGTGGTCCGATTTGGGGAGGGCAGAACACTGAAGCTTTCTTT. Translated: CASGPIWGGQNTEAFF.

The V gene is TRBV20-1, the J gene TRBJ2-3, with no clear D. CDR1 is DFQATT and CDR2 is SNEGSKA in the germline V gene (reference sequence). Trimming stripped 3 bases from V and 6 bases from J, with 13 bases between. The CDR3 totals 13 residues. CDR3 sequence (DNA): TGCAGTGCTAGTGGTTTGCTTTGGGATACGCAGTATTTT. This sequence encodes CSASGLLWDTQYF.

This clone has a single count. The chain carries TRBV9 and TRBJ1-6; D is unresolved. The CDR3 runs to 13 residues. Per the germline V gene, CDR1 is SGDLS and CDR2 is YYNGEE. The ends were cut back, 8 bases at V and 7 bases at J, with 13 bases in the middle. CDR3 sequence: CASRTLENSPLHF. CDR3 nucleotides: TGTGCCAGTAGGACCCTGGAAAATTCACCCCTCCACTTT.

The chain's CDR3 is CASSRFRVDYNEQFF. In DNA, the CDR3 is TGTGCCAGCAGCCGGTTCAGGGTAGACTACAATGAGCAGTTCTTC. The J gene is TRBJ2-1, the V gene TRBV7-9, with a tentative D call TRBD1 (5 bases). The CDR3 loop spans 15 amino acids. The V end was cut by 5 bases, the J end by 3 bases, with 14 bases between. The germline V gene encodes CDR1 SEHNR and CDR2 FQNEAQ (reference sequence).

The chain joins TRBV19 to TRBJ1-4; unclear D gene. The CDR3 contains 11 residues. The germline V gene encodes CDR1 LNHDA and CDR2 SQIVND (reference sequence). V was trimmed by 10 bases and J by 5 bases, leaving 8 bases between them. CDR3 amino acids: CATLRNEKLFF. CDR3 in DNA: TGTGCCACCCTAAGGAATGAAAAACTGTTTTTT.

In DNA form, the CDR3 reads TGTGCCAGCTCACGATCCGAGAGGAACACTGAAGCTTTCTTT. It translates to CASSRSERNTEAFF. V is TRBV18 and J is TRBJ1-1; D not certain. This CDR3 region has 14 residues. Germline CDR1 KGHSH, CDR2 LQKENI. Deletions cut 4 bases from V and 1 base from J, with 10 bases between.

This clone was observed a single time. The chain links TRBV7-9 to TRBJ2-3, with TRBD2 matching over 10 bases. The germline CDR1 and CDR2 sequences are SEHNR and FQNEAQ (reference sequence). The CDR3 is 15 residues long. Trimming at V came to 5 bases and at J to 4 bases, leaving 6 bases not matched to a gene. CDR3 amino acids: CASSQRAGGPDTQYF. DNA for the CDR3: TGTGCCAGCAGCCAGAGAGCGGGAGGGCCAGATACGCAGTATTTT.

The J gene is TRBJ2-5, the V gene TRBV20-1, with TRBD1 matching 11 bases. Germline loops: CDR1 DFQATT, CDR2 SNEGSKA (reference sequence). The J segment lost 4 bases and the V segment lost 3 bases, leaving 7 bases of the junction unmatched. CDR3 length: 15 residues. The CDR3 sequence: CSASTGTGGGETQYF. The CDR3, as DNA: TGCAGTGCTAGTACCGGGACAGGGGGTGGAGAGACCCAGTACTTC.

The V call is TRBV7-9, the J call TRBJ2-3, with D possibly TRBD1 on 6 matching bases. The germline V gene has CDR1 SEHNR and CDR2 FQNEAQ (reference sequence). Trimming took 5 bases from V and 1 from J, leaving 13 bases between them. The length of the CDR3 is 15 residues. CDR3 DNA sequence: TGTGCCAGCAGCCACAGGGACCCTGGCACAGATACGCAGTATTTT. It translates to CASSHRDPGTDTQYF. The full variable domain, with the rest looked up from reference TRBV7-9 and TRBJ2-3, is DTGVSQNPRHKITKRGQNVTFRCDPISEHNRLYWYRQTLGQGPEFLTYFQNEAQLEKSRLLSDRFSAERPKGSFSTLEIQRTEQGDSAMYLCASSHRDPGTDTQYFGPGTRLTVL.

V usage is TRBV28 and J usage is TRBJ2-3; D is unclear. The CDR3 consists of 12 residues. Trimming removed 5 bases from V and 2 bases from J, with 5 bases in between. CDR1 MDHEN and CDR2 SYDVKM come from the germline V gene. The CDR3 nucleotides are TGTGCCAGCAGTCCATACACAGATACGCAGTATTTT. Its protein is CASSPYTDTQYF.

The chain employs TRBV28 and TRBJ1-1, with D perhaps matching TRBD1 (6 bases). Trimming took off 5 bases at V and 3 bases at J, with 13 bases between the two ends. There are 14 residues in the CDR3. In germline, CDR1 is MDHEN, CDR2 SYDVKM. Written as DNA, the CDR3 is TGTGCCAGCAGTCTCCCTTACAGGGACACTGAAGCTTTCTTT. Its protein is CASSLPYRDTEAFF.

The rearrangement uses TRBV10-3 and TRBJ2-1; 11 nucleotides align to TRBD1. The CDR3 has 17 amino acids. The germline gives CDR1 ENHRY, CDR2 SYGVKD. V shed 6 bases and J 8 bases; nucleotides not matched to a gene: 15. CDR3 protein: CAIRNTGTGGRGDEQFF. The CDR3 coding sequence is TGTGCCATCAGAAACACCGGGACAGGGGGACGGGGCGATGAGCAGTTCTTC.

The chain has TRBV30 and TRBJ1-2, with 12 bases identical to TRBD1. This CDR3 comprises 17 residues. Per germline, CDR1 GTSNPN and CDR2 SVGIG (reference sequence). After removal of 0 bases from V and 5 bases from J, the junction contained 10 bases not matched to a gene. CDR3 in DNA: TGTGCCTGGAGTGTACTTGGGACAGGGGGCGACTTATATGGCTACACCTTC. Amino acids: CAWSVLGTGGDLYGYTF.

This clone was seen more than once but under ten times. The chain joins TRBV11-3 to TRBJ2-2; TRBD1 agrees at 9 bases. Losses at the gene ends were 5 bases for V and 1 base for J; bases not matched to a gene: 5. This CDR3 contains 16 residues. Germline V lookup: CDR1 SGHNT, CDR2 YENEEA. The CDR3 sequence is CASSPQGAQNTGELFF. CDR3 nucleotide sequence: TGTGCCAGCAGCCCACAGGGGGCGCAGAACACCGGGGAGCTGTTTTTT.

This chain uses TRBV28 with TRBJ1-6; 9 bases map to TRBD1. With 3 bases clipped from V and 9 bases from J, the junction kept 6 bases outside the gene matches. The length of the CDR3 is 15 residues. Germline V gene lookup returns CDR1 MDHEN and CDR2 SYDVKM. The CDR3 sequence: CASSFRDRVSSPLHF. The DNA of the CDR3 is TGTGCCAGCAGTTTCCGGGACAGGGTCTCTTCACCCCTCCACTTT.

V usage is TRBV2 and J usage is TRBJ2-7; a weak D match, TRBD2 (6 bases). CDR3 length equals 13 residues. CDR1 is SNHLY, CDR2 FYNNEI, per germline. Trimming took 4 bases from V and 3 from J, leaving 10 bases between them. CDR3 in DNA: TGTGCCAGCAGTGCTTCTAGCGTCTACGAGCAGTACTTC. Its protein product is CASSASSVYEQYF.

The chain joins TRBV7-8 to TRBJ2-1, with TRBD2 as a possible D gene (5 bases). The CDR3 is 15 amino acids. Trimming took off 3 bases at V and 6 bases at J, with 15 bases between the two ends. The V gene's germline CDR1 is SGHVS and CDR2 FQNEAQ. For the CDR3, the DNA is TGTGCCAGCAGCTTTGAACTAGGAGAGGGCAATGAGCAGTTCTTC. It encodes CASSFELGEGNEQFF.

In regard to this clone: At one end, the junction sequence differs from germline, possibly due to a read error. The chain recombines TRBV11-2 with TRBJ1-1; unclear D gene. In germline, CDR1 is SGHAT, CDR2 FQNNGV. The CDR3 loop spans 19 amino acids. The CDR3 nucleotides read TGTGCCAGCAGCTTAGACCGCCGGACCCCTAAACGGACGAACACTGGAGCTTTCTTT. It encodes CASSLDRRTPKRTNTGAFF.

The genes are TRBV3-1 (or the pseudogene TRBV3-2) and TRBJ2-1; D gene ambiguous. CDR1 and CDR2 (germline): LGHDT, YNNKEL (reference sequence). The CDR3 is 12 residues long. Trimming pared 2 bases from V and 3 bases from J, leaving 2 bases between. The CDR3 nucleotides read TGTGCCAGCAGCCAACACTACAATGAGCAGTTCTTC. Encoded protein: CASSQHYNEQFF.

This clone turned up a few times. The chain joins TRBV6-5 to TRBJ1-2, with D maybe TRBD1 (6 bases). Germline V gives CDR1 MNHEY, CDR2 SVGAGI. V dropped 0 bases and J dropped 7 bases, with 9 bases sitting between them. This CDR3 region has 13 residues. For the CDR3, the DNA is TGTGCCAGCAGTTACTCCGGGGGGCTTGGCTACACCTTC. Translation: CASSYSGGLGYTF.

The chain links TRBV3-1 (or the pseudogene TRBV3-2) to TRBJ1-3, with TRBD1 as a possible D gene (5 bases). With 0 bases removed from V and 10 bases from J, the gap between germline ends came to 16 bases. Germline CDR1 and CDR2: LGHDT and YNNKEL (reference sequence). The CDR3 covers 15 residues. CDR3 sequence (DNA): TGTGCCAGCAGCCAAGATTACTGGGACCGTGGAACCATATATTTT. Encoded protein: CASSQDYWDRGTIYF.